The entry below describes one T cell receptor beta chain. Its antigen is as yet unknown. This sample was included in a study of naive and memory T cell subsets. Study-wide findings and caveats: From naive to CM, EM and EMRA, diversity decreased and Gini increased.

Both TRBC1 and TRBC2 were covered by a beta constant-region primer of two equimolar oligonucleotides. Ligated cDNA was amplified by four rounds of PCR with nested alpha and beta constant-region primers and SP2. TCRdb re-called the UMI-ligation and nested PCR reads with MiXCR, one entry per CDR3 protein. This table holds around 160,000 distinct CDR3 sequences, about 15% found once. V dropped 5 bases and J dropped 8; count of bases not matched to a gene: 8. Germline V gene lookup returns CDR1 SGHTA and CDR2 FQGTGA. This CDR3 is 14 amino acids long. The genes are TRBV7-3 and TRBJ2-1; TRBD2 matches 8 bases. Specimen: naive CD4+ T cells from blood. The TCR originated in a human donor in good health. The CDR3 DNA reads TGTGCCAGCAGCCCGAACGGACTAGCTTATGAGCAGTTCTTC. It translates to CASSPNGLAYEQFF.